These 30 T cell receptor beta chains originate from one sample sequenced in a study of shared clonotypes between healthy human individuals. CD45RO-negative CD8 cells positively selected for CCR7 made up the naive population, which excluded terminally differentiated effector memory CD45RA+ cells. Assay: immunoSEQ multiplex PCR; the TCRdb copy retains only in-frame clones and omits some. This table holds 1.5 million to 2.5 million clones, approximately 94% found once. The sample taken for sequencing was naive CD8+ T cells sorted from blood. These receptors were obtained from a man aged 18 to 30 in good health.

The J gene is TRBJ2-3, the V gene TRBV6-1, with TRBD2 matching 10 bases. Germline CDR1 and CDR2: MNHNS and SASEGT. V lost 8 bases, J lost 3 bases, and 5 bases stayed unmatched. The CDR3 spans 14 residues. The CDR3 loop is CASGLAGETDTQYF. The CDR3 region has the DNA TGTGCCAGCGGCCTAGCGGGAGAAACAGATACGCAGTATTTT.

The V call is TRBV10-3, the J call TRBJ1-6; D not resolved. V was trimmed by 4 bases and J by 6 bases, leaving 13 bases between them. Germline V gene data show CDR1 as ENHRY and CDR2 as SYGVKD. There are 15 residues in the CDR3. CDR3 DNA: TGTGCCATCAGTGTCCGTGGAGGTGGTAATTCACCCCTCCACTTT. This codes for CAISVRGGGNSPLHF.

J is TRBJ1-2 and V is TRBV5-1, with TRBD1 matching 7 bases. Looked up from germline, CDR1 is SGHRS and CDR2 is YFSETQ. The CDR3 is made up of 14 amino acids. Germline trimming cut 3 bases from V and 2 bases from J; bases unmatched to any gene: 4. CDR3 in amino acids: CASSSGQTNYGYTF. The CDR3, as DNA: TGCGCCAGCAGCTCGGGACAGACCAACTATGGCTACACCTTC.

This chain uses TRBV19 with TRBJ1-6; TRBD1 is a possible D gene (5 bases). V lost 5 bases, J lost 10 bases, and 12 bases lay in between. CDR3 length: 13 residues. Per the germline V gene, CDR1 is LNHDA and CDR2 is SQIVND (reference sequence). The CDR3 loop is CASSPKGNSPLHF. As DNA, the CDR3 is TGTGCCAGTAGTCCTAAGGGGAACTCACCCCTCCACTTT.

Points on this clone: Additional DNA sequences in this sample encode the identical CDR3. The chain carries TRBV14 and TRBJ2-2; D is tentatively TRBD1 or TRBD2 (6 bases each). V lost 5 bases to trimming and J lost 5 bases, with 12 bases between them. CDR3 size: 14 residues. Germline CDR1 SGHDN, CDR2 FVKESK. CDR3 DNA sequence: TGTGCCAGCAGCTTACTAGGGGGGACCGGGGAGCTGTTTTTT. This codes for CASSLLGGTGELFF.

The rearrangement joins TRBV7-6 to TRBJ1-1; a possible D gene is TRBD1 (6 bases). CDR3 length: 14 amino acids. Trimming took off 1 base at V and 5 bases at J, with 11 bases between the two ends. The V gene's germline CDR1 is SGHVS and CDR2 FNYEAQ. CDR3 DNA sequence: TGTGCCAGCAGCTTAGGAGGGGGACCAACTGAAGCTTTCTTT. It is translated as CASSLGGGPTEAFF.

The chain couples TRBV27 to TRBJ2-2, with 9 bases that match TRBD2. With V trimmed by 6 bases and J by 6 bases, 8 bases remained unmatched. This CDR3 is built from 15 residues. The germline gives CDR1 MNHEY, CDR2 SMNVEV (reference sequence). CDR3 protein: CASRTSGRPPGELFF. CDR3 coding DNA: TGTGCCAGCAGAACCAGCGGGAGGCCCCCCGGGGAGCTGTTTTTT.

Note on this clone: Additional DNA sequences in this sample encode the identical CDR3. The V call is TRBV2, the J call TRBJ1-1; 7 nucleotides align to TRBD1. V was clipped by 1 base and J by 3 bases; unmatched bases: 2. In germline, CDR1 is SNHLY, CDR2 FYNNEI. This CDR3 region has 14 residues. The DNA of the CDR3 is TGTGCCAGCAGTGAAGGACAGGGCTACACTGAAGCTTTCTTT. Translated: CASSEGQGYTEAFF.

The chain has TRBV30 and TRBJ1-1, with a possible D match to TRBD1 (5 bases). This CDR3 is 14 amino acids long. The V end was cut by 5 bases, the J end by 4 bases, with 17 bases between. Germline V gene data show CDR1 as GTSNPN and CDR2 as SVGIG (reference sequence). CDR3: CAWEDLREGTEAFF. Here the CDR3 DNA reads TGTGCCTGGGAAGATCTCAGGGAAGGCACTGAAGCTTTCTTT. Complete variable domain (other parts from reference TRBV30 and TRBJ1-1): SQTIHQWPATLVQPVGSPLSLECTVEGTSNPNLYWYRQAAGRGLQLLFYSVGIGQISSEVPQNLSASRPQDRQFILSSKKLLLSDSGFYLCAWEDLREGTEAFFGQGTRLTVV.

The genes are TRBV9 and TRBJ2-1; D is perhaps TRBD1 or TRBD2 (5 bases each). The V end lost 0 bases, the J end lost 2 bases, and 15 bases lay between the germline ends. The CDR3 totals 17 residues. CDR1 is SGDLS and CDR2 is YYNGEE in the germline V gene. CDR3 in amino acids: CASSVDGASGAYNEQFF. CDR3 sequence (DNA): TGTGCCAGCAGCGTAGACGGGGCCAGCGGCGCCTACAATGAGCAGTTCTTC. The full variable domain, in which reference TRBV9 and TRBJ2-1 provide the parts outside the CDR3, is DSGVTQTPKHLITATGQRVTLRCSPRSGDLSVYWYQQSLDQGLQFLIQYYNGEERAKGNILERFSAQQFPDLHSELNLSSLELGDSALYFCASSVDGASGAYNEQFFGPGTRLTVL.

Concerning this clone: The sample holds other DNA sequences that translate to the same CDR3. The V and J genes are TRBV27 and TRBJ2-1, with D perhaps TRBD1 (6 bases). CDR3 length: 12 residues. Trimming removed 6 bases from V and 9 bases from J, with 12 bases in between. Germline V lookup: CDR1 MNHEY, CDR2 SMNVEV (reference sequence). The CDR3 sequence is CASSLSRGEQFF. The CDR3 bases are TGTGCCAGCAGCCTTAGCAGGGGTGAGCAGTTCTTC.

This chain joins TRBV5-1 and TRBJ2-5, with D perhaps matching TRBD2 (5 bases). Germline CDR1 is SGHRS and CDR2 is YFSETQ. The CDR3 has 13 amino acids. The V end lost 0 bases, the J end lost 3 bases, and 6 bases lay between the germline ends. The CDR3 DNA sequence: TGCGCCAGCAGCTTGGCCGGGAAAGAGACCCAGTACTTC. This encodes CASSLAGKETQYF.

This chain's CDR3 is CASRRTGGGTDTQYF. The CDR3 DNA follows: TGTGCCAGCAGAAGGACAGGGGGCGGCACAGATACGCAGTATTTT. V and J are TRBV27 and TRBJ2-3, with 11 bases lining up with TRBD1. With 6 bases clipped from V and 1 base from J, the junction kept 3 bases outside the gene matches. The CDR3 length is 15 residues. The germline V gene has CDR1 MNHEY and CDR2 SMNVEV (reference sequence).

The chain has TRBV7-8 and TRBJ2-5; TRBD2 agrees at 13 bases. The germline V gene has CDR1 SGHVS and CDR2 FQNEAQ. The length of the CDR3 is 15 residues. V was pared by 4 bases and J by 7 bases, with 6 bases of the junction left unmatched. The CDR3 region is CASSSGLAGSGTQYF. DNA for the CDR3: TGTGCCAGCAGCTCGGGACTAGCGGGATCTGGGACCCAGTACTTC.

Of note for this clone: The sample carries other DNA sequences with the same CDR3. The gene calls are TRBV9 and TRBJ2-5; D possibly corresponds to TRBD2 (5 bases). In germline, CDR1 is SGDLS, CDR2 YYNGEE. CDR3 length: 13 residues. V lost 2 bases and J 3 bases, leaving 8 bases between the germline ends. CDR3: CASSVDGEETQYF. Written as DNA, the CDR3 is TGTGCCAGCAGCGTGGACGGGGAAGAGACCCAGTACTTC.

V is TRBV10-1 and J is TRBJ2-5; D is ambiguous. V shed 4 bases and J shed 2 bases, with 11 bases lying between them. Germline values: CDR1 WNHNN, CDR2 SYGVQD (reference sequence). The CDR3 has 14 residues. CDR3 nucleotide sequence: TGCGCCAGCAGTGGTGTGCTCCGTCAAGAGACCCAGTACTTC. The encoded protein is CASSGVLRQETQYF.

The V call is TRBV5-1, the J call TRBJ2-7, with 9 bases fitting TRBD1. Per germline, CDR1 SGHRS and CDR2 YFSETQ. V was pared by 3 bases and J by 1 base, with 11 bases of the junction left unmatched. The CDR3 loop spans 17 amino acids. The CDR3 DNA reads as TGCGCCAGCAGCTCCCTCCCGGTGACAGGGGGTTCCTACGAGCAGTACTTC. This translates into CASSSLPVTGGSYEQYF.

V gene TRBV28 combines with J gene TRBJ2-5, with D tentatively TRBD1 (6 bases). Germline V gives CDR1 MDHEN, CDR2 SYDVKM. This CDR3 has 16 residues. Between the trimmed V and J ends, which lost 3 bases and 0 bases, there was a span of 14 bases. The CDR3 sequence: CASSFRETGHQETQYF. The CDR3 region has the DNA TGTGCCAGCAGTTTTAGGGAGACAGGCCACCAAGAGACCCAGTACTTC.

Concerning this clone: This CDR3 is also generated by other DNA sequences in the sample. CDR3 bases: TGTGCCAGCAGTGAAGCGGTGTTAGCTAACTATGGCTACACCTTC. Translating gives CASSEAVLANYGYTF. This chain links TRBV6-1 with TRBJ1-2; D gene ambiguous. V lost 0 bases and J lost 0, with 8 bases in between. The length of the CDR3 is 15 residues. Germline V gives CDR1 MNHNS, CDR2 SASEGT.

J is TRBJ2-2 and V is TRBV5-1; D unclear. Germline V gene sequence: CDR1 SGHRS, CDR2 YFSETQ. The CDR3 is 14 residues long. V lost 3 bases and J 7 bases, leaving 13 bases between the germline ends. The DNA for the CDR3 is TGCGCCAGCAGCTACATTAGGTTTGACGGGGAGCTGTTTTTT. It specifies CASSYIRFDGELFF.

The gene calls are TRBV14 and TRBJ1-3; D remains unclear. The CDR3 is 14 amino acids. Between the trimmed V and J ends, which lost 0 bases and 4 bases, there was a span of 7 bases. Germline CDR1 reads SGHDN; CDR2 reads FVKESK. The CDR3, as DNA: TGTGCCAGCAGCCAAGAGTCGGAGGGAAACACCATATATTTT. Amino acids: CASSQESEGNTIYF. The variable domain in full, completed from reference TRBV14 and TRBJ1-3, reads EAGVTQFPSHSVIEKGQTVTLRCDPISGHDNLYWYRRVMGKEIKFLLHFVKESKQDESGMPNNRFLAERTGGTYSTLKVQPAELEDSGVYFCASSQESEGNTIYFGEGSWLTVV.

The chain recombines TRBV7-9 with TRBJ1-6, with TRBD1 as a possible D gene (5 bases). Between the trimmed V and J ends, which lost 4 bases and 16 bases, there was a span of 20 bases. The CDR3 length is 14 residues. From germline, CDR1 is SEHNR and CDR2 FQNEAQ (reference sequence). The CDR3 sequence: CASSSGEGRRFLHF. CDR3 nucleotide sequence: TGTGCCAGCAGCTCCGGGGAGGGGAGGAGATTTCTCCACTTT. Combining the CDR3 with reference TRBV7-9 and TRBJ1-6 gives the whole variable domain DTGVSQNPRHKITKRGQNVTFRCDPISEHNRLYWYRQTLGQGPEFLTYFQNEAQLEKSRLLSDRFSAERPKGSFSTLEIQRTEQGDSAMYLCASSSGEGRRFLHFGNGTRLTVT.

This rearrangement joins TRBV6-6 to TRBJ2-5, with 11 bases identical to TRBD2. Germline values: CDR1 MNHNY, CDR2 SVGAGI (reference sequence). CDR3 length: 15 residues. The V segment lost 3 bases and the J segment 5 bases; nucleotides outside the gene matches: 5. The CDR3 bases are TGTGCCAGCAGTTATTCACTAGCGGGAGATGAGACCCAGTACTTC. Translated, it gives CASSYSLAGDETQYF.

V and J are TRBV4-1 and TRBJ2-3, with TRBD2 matching 7 bases. After removal of 4 bases from V and 1 base from J, the junction contained 11 bases not matched to a gene. The germline CDR1 and CDR2 sequences are MGHRA and YSYEKL. This CDR3 comprises 17 residues. For the CDR3, the DNA is TGCGCCAGCAGCCGCTCTCCGCGGGAGTCAGGCACAGATACGCAGTATTTT. Its protein is CASSRSPRESGTDTQYF.

The chain uses TRBV27 and TRBJ2-1; no definite D call. From germline, CDR1 is MNHEY and CDR2 SMNVEV (reference sequence). There are 12 residues in the CDR3. V lost 5 bases to trimming and J lost 10 bases, with 12 bases between them. CDR3 nucleotides: TGTGCCAGCAGTCCCCTAGGACGGGAGCAGTTCTTC. Translated, it gives CASSPLGREQFF.

The CDR3 DNA sequence: TGTGCCAGCAGTGAGGGCGCTGCTGGCTACACCTTC. Protein sequence: CASSEGAAGYTF. This rearrangement joins TRBV2 to TRBJ1-2; D unresolved. Germline V gene data show CDR1 as SNHLY and CDR2 as FYNNEI. With 3 bases removed from V and 7 bases from J, the gap between germline ends came to 9 bases. The CDR3 consists of 12 residues.

CDR3 sequence (DNA): TGTGCCAGCAGTCCTGGCCCCCCTGCCAATCAGCCCCAGCATTTT. Amino acid sequence: CASSPGPPANQPQHF. V is TRBV27 and J is TRBJ1-5; D not resolved. V was cut by 5 bases and J by 3 bases, with 14 bases left in between. The CDR3 spans 15 residues. In germline, CDR1 is MNHEY, CDR2 SMNVEV (reference sequence).

V and J are TRBV25-1 and TRBJ2-1, with TRBD2 identical over 13 bases. Germline V gene lookup returns CDR1 MGHDK and CDR2 SYGVNS. This CDR3 is 16 amino acids long. V lost 4 bases and J lost 7; bases outside the gene matches: 7. CDR3 nucleotides: TGTGCCAGCAGTGCGGGACTAGCGGGGCTGGGAAATGAGCAGTTCTTC. This sequence encodes CASSAGLAGLGNEQFF.

The chain employs TRBV19 and TRBJ2-1; tentatively, D is TRBD1 (5 bases). Per the germline V gene, CDR1 is LNHDA and CDR2 is SQIVND (reference sequence). This CDR3 contains 14 residues. The V gene lost 1 base and the J gene lost 8 bases, with 12 bases spanning the gap. In DNA, the CDR3 is TGTGCCAGTAGTATAGCCGAAGGGGCTGATGAGCAGTTCTTC. As protein: CASSIAEGADEQFF.

The chain couples TRBV4-1 to TRBJ1-5; no clear D. There are 13 residues in the CDR3. Germline-derived CDR1 and CDR2 are MGHRA and YSYEKL. V lost 2 bases, J lost 4 bases, and 6 bases lay in between. CDR3 region: CASSQRRNQPQHF. The CDR3 region has the DNA TGCGCCAGCAGCCAACGAAGAAATCAGCCCCAGCATTTT.